Each of the 29 T cell receptor beta chains below was sequenced from the same sample in a study of shared clonotypes between healthy human individuals. Method: immunoSEQ multiplex PCR; TCRdb's copy keeps in-frame clones and lacks some. Here the sample spans roughly 500,000 clones, 79% being singletons. Sequencing was done on a sample of PBMCs. The receptors derive from a woman in her forties in good health. Some clones in this sample may be carry-over from other donors' samples.

The table lists this clone with a count of one. The CDR3 sequence: CASSGNTGYQPQHF. CDR3 nucleotides: TGTGCCAGCAGCGGGAACACAGGGTATCAGCCCCAGCATTTT. The V and J genes are TRBV6-1 and TRBJ1-5; tentative D call: TRBD1 (6 bases). The germline gives CDR1 MNHNS, CDR2 SASEGT. V was trimmed by 6 bases and J by 5 bases, leaving 14 bases between them. The length of the CDR3 is 14 residues.

This clone appeared once. CDR3 bases: TGTGCCAGCAGTGGGGGCAGGGGGAACTACGAGCAGTACTTC. It is translated as CASSGGRGNYEQYF. V usage is TRBV2 and J usage is TRBJ2-7; 7 bases map to TRBD1. The length of the CDR3 is 14 residues. V trimming: 4 bases; J trimming: 3 bases; junction bases outside the gene matches: 6. Per the germline V gene, CDR1 is SNHLY and CDR2 is FYNNEI.

The chain links TRBV18 to TRBJ2-1, with a tentative D call TRBD1 (6 bases). The CDR3 consists of 16 residues. The V gene's germline CDR1 is KGHSH and CDR2 LQKENI. Trimming cost V 0 bases and J 4 bases, with 13 bases left between them. CDR3 loop: CASSPPVGAAYNEQFF. For the CDR3, the DNA is TGTGCCAGCTCACCACCGGTGGGGGCAGCATACAATGAGCAGTTCTTC.

J is TRBJ1-5 and V is TRBV28; D remains unclear. The CDR3 runs to 13 residues. V gave up 6 bases and J gave up 1 base, with 7 bases separating them. Germline CDR1 MDHEN, CDR2 SYDVKM. This chain's CDR3 is CASSPLSNQPQHF. The DNA for the CDR3 is TGTGCCAGCAGCCCCCTAAGCAATCAGCCCCAGCATTTT.

The chain uses TRBV19 and TRBJ1-5; a possible D gene is TRBD1 (6 bases). V gave up 5 bases and J gave up 3 bases, with 14 bases separating them. The germline CDR1 and CDR2 sequences are LNHDA and SQIVND (reference sequence). This CDR3 comprises 15 residues. The CDR3 nucleotides read TGTGCCAGTAGTGTCGACAGGACTGTCAATCAGCCCCAGCATTTT. It specifies CASSVDRTVNQPQHF.

This chain uses TRBV5-1 with TRBJ2-7, with D possibly TRBD2 on 6 matching bases. Germline CDR1 is SGHRS and CDR2 is YFSETQ. CDR3 size: 15 residues. Trimming took off 2 bases at V and 3 bases at J, with 15 bases between the two ends. CDR3 in amino acids: CASSLGTAEFYEQYF. The CDR3, as DNA: TGCGCCAGCAGCTTAGGGACTGCAGAATTCTACGAGCAGTACTTC.

This clone occurred many times. The chain links TRBV19 to TRBJ2-2; D is perhaps TRBD1 or TRBD2 (6 bases each). Trimming took off 5 bases at V and 7 bases at J, with 11 bases between the two ends. CDR1 is LNHDA and CDR2 is SQIVND in the germline V gene (reference sequence). CDR3 length: 13 residues. The DNA for the CDR3 is TGTGCCAGTAGTCCAAGGGGGGACGGGGAGCTGTTTTTT. Translated, it gives CASSPRGDGELFF.

This clone was detected ten times or more. The sample holds other DNA sequences that translate to the same CDR3. The chain links TRBV15 to TRBJ1-2, with D hard to call. The CDR3 has 15 residues. CDR1 and CDR2 from the germline V gene are LNHNV and YYDKDF (reference sequence). The germline V and J ends were trimmed by 2 bases and 2 bases, with 12 bases remaining between them. In nucleotides, the CDR3 is TGTGCCACCAGCAGACCCGAGGAGGGAAACTATGGCTACACCTTC. Encoded protein: CATSRPEEGNYGYTF.

V and J are TRBV23-1 and TRBJ2-7, with 7 bases fitting TRBD2. TRBV23-1 is designated an ORF whose function remains uncertain. The CDR3 is made up of 15 amino acids. V was pared by 0 bases and J by 2 bases, with 4 bases of the junction left unmatched. The CDR3 region is CASSQSLAVAYEQYF. CDR3 nucleotide sequence: TGCGCCAGCAGTCAATCCCTAGCGGTAGCCTACGAGCAGTACTTC.

The chain uses TRBV5-1 and TRBJ2-3; possibly TRBD1 for D (6 bases). V was trimmed by 5 bases and J by 3 bases, leaving 19 bases between them. The CDR3 covers 16 residues. Germline V CDR1 and CDR2: SGHRS, YFSETQ. The CDR3 coding sequence is TGCGCCAGCAGGCCCGGTCGGGCAGGGACAACAGATACGCAGTATTTT. Translating it yields CASRPGRAGTTDTQYF.

This clone was seen only once. The chain carries TRBV4-1 and TRBJ2-3, with unresolved D. This CDR3 has 12 amino acids. Germline V gene sequence: CDR1 MGHRA, CDR2 YSYEKL. The ends were cut back, 0 bases at V and 6 bases at J, with 4 bases in the middle. This CDR3 reads CASSQDRDTQYF. CDR3 nucleotides: TGCGCCAGCAGCCAAGATCGTGATACGCAGTATTTT.

The V call is TRBV7-3, the J call TRBJ2-5; TRBD1 matches at 9 bases. V was pared by 5 bases and J by 5 bases, with 3 bases of the junction left unmatched. There are 13 residues in the CDR3. From germline, CDR1 is SGHTA and CDR2 FQGTGA. CDR3 sequence reads: CASSPGTGETQYF. In nucleotides, the CDR3 is TGTGCCAGCAGCCCTGGGACAGGGGAGACCCAGTACTTC.

V is TRBV29-1 and J is TRBJ1-5, with 9 positions matching TRBD1. V shed 5 bases and J 0 bases; nucleotides not matched to a gene: 5. The length of the CDR3 is 15 residues. Germline CDR1 is SQVTM and CDR2 is ANQGSEA. The CDR3 loop reads CSVSQGASSNQPQHF. The CDR3 region has the DNA TGCAGCGTTTCACAGGGGGCGAGTAGCAATCAGCCCCAGCATTTT.

CDR3 coding DNA: TGCAGCGTCTACGCGGGGGGCTACGAGCAGTACTTC. Translated, it gives CSVYAGGYEQYF. This chain connects TRBV29-1 to TRBJ2-5; TRBD2 aligns across 8 bases. The J call may be in error: the DNA end matches TRBJ2-7 better. From germline, CDR1 is SQVTM and CDR2 ANQGSEA. This CDR3 is 12 amino acids long.

In its sample, this clone was seen once. V is TRBV2 and J is TRBJ1-2, with 10 bases fitting TRBD1. The CDR3 consists of 14 residues. The junction had 8 bases not matched to a gene; V was cut back by 6 bases and J by 7 bases. CDR1 is SNHLY, CDR2 FYNNEI, per germline. Here the CDR3 reads CASRNGQGVAGYTF. DNA of the CDR3: TGTGCCAGCAGGAATGGACAGGGGGTAGCTGGCTACACCTTC.

The chain employs TRBV28 and TRBJ2-5; 10 bases line up with TRBD2. Unmatched junction bases numbered 10, after V lost 4 bases and J lost 5 bases. The germline gives CDR1 MDHEN, CDR2 SYDVKM. CDR3 length: 16 residues. The CDR3 DNA reads as TGTGCCAGCAGTTCTTCCCTAGCGGGAGTTTGGGAGACCCAGTACTTC. Protein sequence: CASSSSLAGVWETQYF.

This chain connects TRBV7-3 to TRBJ2-2; a weak D match, TRBD2 (6 bases). CDR1 and CDR2 from the germline V gene are SGHTA and FQGTGA. The CDR3 has 18 amino acids. Trimming shortened V by 4 bases and J by 2 bases, and 20 bases separated the two germline ends. CDR3 in DNA: TGTGCCAGCAGCTCCCTAGCGACCCGGTTCCCCAACACCGGGGAGCTGTTTTTT. It codes for CASSSLATRFPNTGELFF.

This clone was seen a single time. This chain joins TRBV28 and TRBJ1-5; the D is unclear. Between the trimmed V and J ends, which lost 10 bases and 1 base, there was a span of 17 bases. Germline lookup yields CDR1 MDHEN and CDR2 SYDVKM. The CDR3 is 15 amino acids. DNA for the CDR3: TGTGCCACCCGTCGGTCGGGAGGGAGCAATCAGCCCCAGCATTTT. It is translated as CATRRSGGSNQPQHF.

This rearrangement joins TRBV19 to TRBJ2-1; no definite D call. The V end was cut by 6 bases, the J end by 2 bases, with 14 bases between. This CDR3 contains 15 residues. CDR1 LNHDA and CDR2 SQIVND come from the germline V gene (reference sequence). The CDR3 region has the DNA TGTGCCAGTAGCCTCAGTGGCGTTCCCTACAATGAGCAGTTCTTC. Protein product: CASSLSGVPYNEQFF.

Notes on this clone: Other nucleotide sequences in the sample specify the same CDR3. This chain connects TRBV7-9 to TRBJ2-3, with D uncertain. The germline CDR1 and CDR2 sequences are SEHNR and FQNEAQ (reference sequence). This CDR3 region has 13 residues. The V gene lost 5 bases and the J gene lost 2 bases, with 8 bases spanning the gap. CDR3 in DNA: TGTGCCAGCAGCCCCGGATTCACAGATACGCAGTATTTT. Translating it yields CASSPGFTDTQYF. The entire variable domain, with the rest obtained from reference TRBV7-9 and TRBJ2-3, is as follows: DTGVSQNPRHKITKRGQNVTFRCDPISEHNRLYWYRQTLGQGPEFLTYFQNEAQLEKSRLLSDRFSAERPKGSFSTLEIQRTEQGDSAMYLCASSPGFTDTQYFGPGTRLTVL.

This clone was counted a few times. The genes are TRBV2 and TRBJ1-1, with unresolved D. CDR1 SNHLY and CDR2 FYNNEI come from the germline V gene. V was cut by 8 bases and J by 1 base, with 14 bases left in between. This CDR3 comprises 14 residues. DNA of the CDR3: TGTGCCAGCGTGTTAGCGACATCGAACACTGAAGCTTTCTTT. Its translation is CASVLATSNTEAFF.

V is TRBV5-1 and J is TRBJ1-4; 9 positions match TRBD1. CDR3 size: 15 residues. The V and J ends lost 4 bases and 4 bases, in that order; junction bases with no gene match: 5. Germline V gives CDR1 SGHRS, CDR2 YFSETQ. This CDR3 reads CASSTTGGLNEKLFF. CDR3 DNA sequence: TGCGCCAGCAGCACCACAGGGGGCCTTAATGAAAAACTGTTTTTT. Together with reference TRBV5-1 and TRBJ1-4, the CDR3 gives the full variable domain: KAGVTQTPRYLIKTRGQQVTLSCSPISGHRSVSWYQQTPGQGLQFLFEYFSETQRNKGNFPGRFSGRQFSNSRSEMNVSTLELGDSALYLCASSTTGGLNEKLFFGSGTQLSVL.

The sample holds a few counts of this clone. The rearrangement links TRBV28 to TRBJ1-1; D not certain. Germline V gene lookup returns CDR1 MDHEN and CDR2 SYDVKM. The CDR3 sequence is 12 residues long. The germline V and J ends were trimmed by 4 bases and 0 bases, with 3 bases remaining between them. In DNA, the CDR3 is TGTGCCAGCAGTTGGCTGAACACTGAAGCTTTCTTT. This codes for CASSWLNTEAFF.

This clone was seen ten or more times. The chain carries TRBV6-1 and TRBJ2-1; D remains unclear. V lost 7 bases and J 6 bases, leaving 16 bases between the germline ends. This CDR3 region has 14 residues. In germline, CDR1 is MNHNS, CDR2 SASEGT. CDR3 loop: CASTEGMETNEQFF. CDR3 nucleotides: TGTGCCAGCACCGAAGGGATGGAGACCAATGAGCAGTTCTTC.

This chain joins TRBV19 and TRBJ1-5, with no clear D. CDR3 length: 13 amino acids. Trimming pared 5 bases from V and 5 bases from J, leaving 10 bases between. Germline loops: CDR1 LNHDA, CDR2 SQIVND (reference sequence). This CDR3 is CASSRTEDQPQHF. Written as DNA, the CDR3 is TGTGCCAGTAGTCGGACGGAAGATCAGCCCCAGCATTTT.

The genes are TRBV4-3 and TRBJ2-1; 15 bases are shared with TRBD2. V dropped 0 bases and J dropped 9; count of bases not matched to a gene: 3. The germline CDR1 and CDR2 sequences are LGHNA and YSLEER. The CDR3 has 16 residues. CDR3: CASSQDPGLAGGEQFF. Written as DNA, the CDR3 is TGCGCCAGCAGCCAAGATCCGGGACTAGCGGGAGGTGAGCAGTTCTTC.

V gene TRBV6-4 combines with J gene TRBJ2-1, with D unclear. Trimming shortened V by 2 bases and J by 5 bases, and 7 bases separated the two germline ends. The CDR3 totals 13 residues. In germline, CDR1 is MRHNA, CDR2 SNTAGT. DNA of the CDR3: TGTGCCAGCAGTGACGAATGGGACAATGAGCAGTTCTTC. This codes for CASSDEWDNEQFF.

The chain carries TRBV28 and TRBJ1-4; 8 nucleotides align to TRBD1. Germline lookup yields CDR1 MDHEN and CDR2 SYDVKM. This CDR3 contains 16 residues. The V segment lost 5 bases and the J segment 0 bases; nucleotides outside the gene matches: 5. CDR3 region: CASSRTGTATNEKLFF. For the CDR3, the DNA is TGTGCCAGCAGTCGGACAGGGACTGCAACTAATGAAAAACTGTTTTTT.

V usage is TRBV30 and J usage is TRBJ1-3; 7 nucleotides align to TRBD1. The CDR3 has 15 amino acids. V shed 5 bases and J 0 bases; nucleotides not matched to a gene: 7. Germline V CDR1 and CDR2: GTSNPN, SVGIG (reference sequence). In DNA form, the CDR3 reads TGTGCCTGGCAAGGACAGGTTTCCTCTGGAAACACCATATATTTT. Amino acids: CAWQGQVSSGNTIYF.